The T cell receptor beta chain described here comes from a study of regulatory T cells in long-lasting Graves disease (dated by TCRdb to the early 2020s). For the wider study: Persistent Graves' disease meant more than 5 years of antithyroid drug treatment with TSH receptor autoantibodies that stayed positive. Peripheral blood TCR sequencing and RNA sequencing compared persistent Graves' disease patients with newly diagnosed Graves' disease patients. The study was conducted in China and was registered as a clinical trial. TCR sequencing covered around 13 persistent and roughly 20 newly diagnosed Graves' disease patients, some 33 samples in total. Persistent Graves' disease patients in the clinical cohort had taken antithyroid drugs for around 11 years on average.

The protocol used for the library was multiplex PCR. TCRdb names Illumina HiSeq 4000 as the instrument used. CDR3 regions were amplified by Arm-PCR with iRepertoire HTBI primers to construct TCR beta libraries. Before sequencing, the PCR products went through gel purification. As for the authors' bioinformatics: Gene usage analysis of CDR3 amino acid clonotypes used the 50 to 70 TRBV and approximately 13 TRBJ segments found across samples. Filtered high-quality paired reads were merged into contigs using COPE and FqMerger. BLAST was used to align contigs to the IMGT TRBV, TRBD and TRBJ reference genes, and CDR3 was defined following IMGT. Clonotypes above 0.1% frequency were classified as highly expanded clones. Shannon entropy was used to measure repertoire diversity, and the Gini coefficient was used to measure V-J evenness. A clonotype was considered public if more than one individual shared it. The raw public reads went through TCRdb reprocessing: fastp at Q25, MiXCR clone calling, in-frame beta chains kept. Rows with one shared CDR3 protein collapse into an entry with the most common genes and DNA. TCRdb assigned the V and J calls; the authors' analysis was not used. The sample contains approximately 690,000 distinct CDR3 sequences, 25% to 35% of them found a single time. Jointly, the top ten make up around 40% of the sample.

This clonotype was seen a few times. What antigen it recognizes has not been identified. There are no base qualities to consult, and no much larger clone falls within one base. In light of the paper, this sample's time point label describes: persistent/refractory GD, antithyroid drugs over 5 years with positive TRAb. For both TCR sequencing and RNA sequencing, RNA was extracted from PBMCs using TRIzol. The diagnosis of Graves' disease was made according to American Thyroid Association guidelines. Patients were recruited from an endocrinology department in Xi'an, China. Each patient gave 8.5 to 9.5 milliliters of peripheral blood, collected in an EDTA anticoagulant tube. PBMCs were isolated by Ficoll Paque Plus density gradient separation without further T cell sorting. RNA quality was checked with an Agilent 2100 Bioanalyzer and agarose gel, and concentration with a NanoDrop 2000. V is reduced by 5 bases and J by 2 bases, leaving a spacing of 13 bases between them. The germline V gene provides CDR1 SGHTA and CDR2 FQGNSA. The CDR3 covers 14 residues, taking in both the cysteine and the phenylalanine. Only the CDR3 part of the read is kept: 42 bases, read in frame from the first base.

Broad study findings and their caveats: Patients with persistent disease shared more public clonotypes (over 2,500) than newly diagnosed patients did (around 1,000). Persistent Graves' disease patients showed lower TCR Shannon entropy and fewer highly expanded clones than newly diagnosed patients, suggesting clonal expansion. Preferential use of TRBV28, TRBJ1-2 and TRBJ2-5 was observed in persistent disease, whereas TRBV20-1 and TRBJ2-1 were favored in newly diagnosed disease. Only peripheral blood was studied, because thyroid tissue, the primary lesion, was inaccessible. The authors noted that the small sample size was a limitation that may lower accuracy. Only the TCR beta chain was sequenced and analyzed.

This TCR was sampled from a female donor with Graves disease. The source material was peripheral blood mononuclear cells (PBMCs), sampled when the disease was refractory, from a patient treated with antithyroid drugs. The rearranged chain carries TRBV7-2 and TRBJ2-7, and perhaps TRBD1 as D gene, on 6 matching bases. The CDR3 loop reads CASSLGTRTYEQYF. The DNA is TGTGCCAGCAGCCTCGGGACAAGAACCTACGAGCAGTACTTC. Joined to the reference TRBV7-2 and TRBJ2-7 proteins, this CDR3 gives the full variable domain: GAGVSQSPSNKVTEKGKDVELRCDPISGHTALYWYRQSLGQGLEFLIYFQGNSAPDKSGLPSDRFSAERTGGSVSTLTIQRTQQEDSAVYLCASSLGTRTYEQYFGPGTRLTVT.